The rows below give T cell receptor beta chains drawn from one sample of a study of blood T cells in healthy people across ages. TCRdb itself ran the 5' RACE reads through MiXCR, one entry per CDR3 protein. The sample lists around 800,000 distinct CDR3 sequences; approximately 48% were seen once. The sample was blood. The receptor set was obtained from a man aged 55 to 70 in good health. The CDR3 runs from the conserved cysteine through the conserved F or W. The order of the fields is CDR3 protein, V gene.

cdr3_aa: CASKASGSTDMQYF
v_call: TRBV12-3/TRBV12-4

cdr3_aa: CASRTDSEAFF
v_call: TRBV12-3/TRBV12-4

cdr3_aa: CASTSGPQNTEAFF
v_call: TRBV12-3/TRBV12-4

cdr3_aa: CSVELWGAETQYF
v_call: TRBV29-1

cdr3_aa: CASSPGNSHTDTQYF
v_call: TRBV6-5

cdr3_aa: CASSQAGLAVSEQYF
v_call: TRBV14

cdr3_aa: CASSVQGEGGEQYF
v_call: TRBV9

cdr3_aa: CASSVMSGGYNEQYF
v_call: TRBV7-3

cdr3_aa: CASHRPGSQETQYF
v_call: TRBV5-6

cdr3_aa: CAWSVQIGVPTDTQYF
v_call: TRBV30

cdr3_aa: CASSHFFSGGRTDTQYF
v_call: TRBV12-3/TRBV12-4

cdr3_aa: CASSDGKSTDTQYF
v_call: TRBV25-1

cdr3_aa: CASSQDQDSRQYF
v_call: TRBV3-1

cdr3_aa: CASSLGSGVDEQYF
v_call: TRBV7-2

cdr3_aa: CASSPQSAGVLISNYGYTF
v_call: TRBV28

cdr3_aa: CASSLAIGQGGNSPLHF
v_call: TRBV7-9

cdr3_aa: CASSQVRQVNEAFF
v_call: TRBV14

cdr3_aa: CSASPGGGATDTQYF
v_call: TRBV20-1

cdr3_aa: CASSPTSGGSFSYNEQYF
v_call: TRBV7-9

cdr3_aa: CASSKDGTSGLGEQFF
v_call: TRBV6-1

cdr3_aa: CASSLGDRSNQPQHF
v_call: TRBV7-9

cdr3_aa: CASSSQGMGKKETQYF
v_call: TRBV5-1

cdr3_aa: CSAREHELETQYF
v_call: TRBV20-1

cdr3_aa: CASSATSGGYNEQFF
v_call: TRBV5-1

cdr3_aa: CASSQRPTGYGYTF
v_call: TRBV27

cdr3_aa: CASSEYQRGSRKINEQFF
v_call: TRBV25-1

cdr3_aa: CASSFDRGLGFSYEQYF
v_call: TRBV7-9

cdr3_aa: CSARDQVGNTEAFF
v_call: TRBV20-1

cdr3_aa: CASSYSGTGSYNEQYF
v_call: TRBV6-5